This T cell receptor beta chain was obtained from a study of radiotherapy plus CTLA-4 blockade in lung cancer. Points from the study as a whole: Reports state that early shifts in blood T cell clones, with interferon-beta, best predicted response.

Note on this clone: Its antigen is as yet unknown.

The CDR3 extends over 16 amino acids. The V and J ends lost 3 bases and 8 bases respectively, with 21 bases between them. CDR1 is SGHNT and CDR2 is YYREEE in the germline V gene (reference sequence). Repertoires were generated with immunoSEQ multiplex PCR, while TCRdb's copy carries only in-frame clones and drops some. Found here are fewer than 50,000 clones, 63% of them singletons; the top ten hold about a fifth. The sample here was peripheral blood, taken from a patient treated with radiotherapy plus ipilimumab. The chain combines TRBV5-4 with TRBJ2-1, with D tentatively TRBD2 (7 bases). The origin of this receptor is a human donor with non-small cell lung cancer who had a partial response to radiotherapy plus ipilimumab. CDR3 DNA: TGTGCCAGCAGCTGGGGTTTCGGGGGGCGCCCCGATGAGCAGTTCTTC. It is translated as CASSWGFGGRPDEQFF. The complete variable domain, with remaining parts taken from reference TRBV5-4 and TRBJ2-1, reads ETGVTQSPTHLIKTRGQQVTLRCSSQSGHNTVSWYQQALGQGPQFIFQYYREEENGRGNFPPRFSGLQFPNYSSELNVNALELDDSALYLCASSWGFGGRPDEQFFGPGTRLTVL.